These 18 T cell receptor beta chains originate from one sample sequenced in a study of shared clonotypes between healthy human individuals. Sequencing was performed with immunoSEQ multiplex PCR; in TCRdb, only in-frame clones are kept and a portion is missing. This table holds around 700,000 clones, 73% found once. Source material: memory CD4+ T cells sorted from blood. The subset: CD45RA-negative fraction. The receptors derive from a woman aged 25-40 years in good health.

This clone was seen more than once but under ten times. The chain links TRBV5-5 to TRBJ2-6; no clear D gene. The V end lost 6 bases, the J end lost 4 bases, and 17 bases lay between the germline ends. The CDR3 is 16 amino acids. Germline-derived CDR1 and CDR2 are SGHKS and YYEKEE (reference sequence). The CDR3 coding sequence is TGTGCCAGCACCCCATCAGAGGCCACCGGGGCCAACGTCCTGACTTTC. Encoded protein: CASTPSEATGANVLTF.

The chain recombines TRBV7-9 with TRBJ1-3, with D possibly TRBD1 on 6 matching bases. Trimming pared 4 bases from V and 0 bases from J, leaving 10 bases between. This CDR3 comprises 15 residues. CDR1 is SEHNR and CDR2 is FQNEAQ in the germline V gene (reference sequence). The CDR3 DNA reads TGTGCCAGCAGCTCCGGACAGTCCTCTGGAAACACCATATATTTT. This sequence encodes CASSSGQSSGNTIYF.

This clone was counted a few times. The V call is TRBV5-4, the J call TRBJ2-5, with TRBD2 identical over 8 bases. From germline, CDR1 is SGHNT and CDR2 YYREEE (reference sequence). This CDR3 has 14 residues. J lost 2 bases, V lost 5 bases, and 5 bases had no gene match. CDR3 sequence (DNA): TGTGCCAGCAGTCGAGCGGGAGTTCAAGAGACCCAGTACTTC. It yields the protein CASSRAGVQETQYF. Together with reference TRBV5-4 and TRBJ2-5, the CDR3 gives the full variable domain: ETGVTQSPTHLIKTRGQQVTLRCSSQSGHNTVSWYQQALGQGPQFIFQYYREEENGRGNFPPRFSGLQFPNYSSELNVNALELDDSALYLCASSRAGVQETQYFGPGTRLLVL.

This clone was counted only a few times. This chain connects TRBV28 to TRBJ2-6; maybe TRBD1 (5 bases). The CDR3 contains 11 residues. Germline V gene sequence: CDR1 MDHEN, CDR2 SYDVKM. The DNA of the CDR3 is TGTGCGATCAGGGAATACAACGTCCTGACTTTC. Its translation: CAIREYNVLTF.

The CDR3 loop is CASSQGGRLHNNSPLHF. The CDR3 nucleotides read TGTGCCAGCAGCCAAGGGGGCAGGCTACACAATAATTCACCCCTCCACTTT. This sequence joins TRBV14 and TRBJ1-6; the D gene is possibly TRBD1 (5 bases). The CDR3 has 17 residues. Germline CDR1 reads SGHDN; CDR2 reads FVKESK. V lost 1 base and J lost 5, with 15 bases in between.

The V call is TRBV28, the J call TRBJ1-1; D is unresolved. V gave up 5 bases and J gave up 11 bases, with 12 bases separating them. The germline V gene has CDR1 MDHEN and CDR2 SYDVKM. The CDR3 is made up of 11 amino acids. The CDR3 loop reads CASSHLLTAFF. For the CDR3, the DNA is TGTGCCAGCAGTCACCTCCTAACGGCTTTCTTT.

The rearrangement joins TRBV5-1 to TRBJ2-5; D might be TRBD2 (6 bases). Looked up from germline, CDR1 is SGHRS and CDR2 is YFSETQ. The germline V and J ends were trimmed by 3 bases and 5 bases, with 11 bases remaining between them. CDR3 size: 13 residues. CDR3 in DNA: TGCGCCAGCAGCTCTTCAGGGAGGGAGACCCAGTACTTC. It codes for CASSSSGRETQYF. Full variable domain (outside the CDR3, taken from reference TRBV5-1 and TRBJ2-5): KAGVTQTPRYLIKTRGQQVTLSCSPISGHRSVSWYQQTPGQGLQFLFEYFSETQRNKGNFPGRFSGRQFSNSRSEMNVSTLELGDSALYLCASSSSGRETQYFGPGTRLLVL.

The chain links TRBV5-1 to TRBJ1-5; a possible D gene is TRBD1 (5 bases). V dropped 4 bases and J dropped 3 bases, with 8 bases sitting between them. Looked up from germline, CDR1 is SGHRS and CDR2 is YFSETQ. This CDR3 is 13 amino acids long. CDR3 in DNA: TGCGCCAGCAGCCCGGACAACAATCAGCCCCAGCATTTT. Translating it yields CASSPDNNQPQHF.

There are a few counts of this clone. This rearrangement joins TRBV7-9 to TRBJ2-4; TRBD2 aligns across 16 bases. Trimming at V came to 5 bases and at J to 7 bases, leaving 5 bases not matched to a gene. CDR1 and CDR2 (germline): SEHNR, FQNEAQ (reference sequence). This CDR3 spans 16 amino acids. The CDR3 nucleotides read TGTGCCAGCAGCACGGGGACTAGCGGGAGGGGTAACATTCAGTACTTC. Residues: CASSTGTSGRGNIQYF.

V and J are TRBV18 and TRBJ1-1, with 7 positions matching TRBD1. Germline CDR1 KGHSH, CDR2 LQKENI. Losses at the gene ends were 6 bases for V and 4 bases for J; bases not matched to a gene: 14. This CDR3 region has 16 residues. Here the CDR3 DNA reads TGTGCCAGCTCTCGTAGCAGGGGGGAAAGTGGCACTGAAGCTTTCTTT. Translation: CASSRSRGESGTEAFF.

Concerning this clone: Compared with germline, one end of the junction differs, possibly owing to a read error. This sample also contains other DNA sequences that code for the same CDR3. The V call is TRBV18, the J call TRBJ1-1, with no clear D. The CDR3 sequence is 15 residues long. In germline, CDR1 is KGHSH, CDR2 LQKENI. CDR3 residues: CASSPRTDYNTEAFF. The CDR3 nucleotides read TGTGCCAGCTCGCCACGGACGGACTATAACACTGAAGCTTTCTTT.

The chain recombines TRBV4-2 with TRBJ2-2; D unresolved. The CDR3 totals 13 residues. V was shortened by 5 bases and J by 1 base, with 5 bases between the two germline ends. Germline assignment: CDR1 LGHNA and CDR2 YNFKEQ. CDR3 sequence reads: CASSLRNTGELFF. CDR3 in DNA: TGTGCCAGCAGCTTAAGGAACACCGGGGAGCTGTTTTTT.

This clone was counted a few times. This chain connects TRBV11-2 to TRBJ2-1; no definite D call. From germline, CDR1 is SGHAT and CDR2 FQNNGV. V lost 2 bases to trimming and J lost 0 bases, with 11 bases between them. The CDR3 runs to 16 residues. DNA for the CDR3: TGTGCCAGCAGCTTAACCGCCCTAAGCTCCTACAATGAGCAGTTCTTC. This gives the protein CASSLTALSSYNEQFF.

This chain joins TRBV11-3 and TRBJ2-5; TRBD2 matches at 8 bases. This CDR3 region has 14 residues. The junction had 7 bases not matched to a gene; V was cut back by 5 bases and J by 5 bases. Germline assignment: CDR1 SGHNT and CDR2 YENEEA. The DNA of the CDR3 is TGTGCCAGCAGCATGACGCGGGGGGTGGAGACCCAGTACTTC. This encodes CASSMTRGVETQYF.

V and J are TRBV6-6 and TRBJ2-7; D tentatively fits TRBD1 or TRBD2 (5 bases each). Germline V gene sequence: CDR1 MNHNY, CDR2 SVGAGI (reference sequence). The CDR3 extends over 14 amino acids. The V gene lost 7 bases and the J gene lost 1 base, with 14 bases spanning the gap. This chain's CDR3 is CASTLLGVSYEQYF. The CDR3 DNA follows: TGTGCCAGCACCCTTCTGGGGGTATCCTACGAGCAGTACTTC.

The J gene is TRBJ2-7, the V gene TRBV4-1; 11 bases are shared with TRBD2. This CDR3 has 16 residues. Per the germline V gene, CDR1 is MGHRA and CDR2 is YSYEKL. V gave up 3 bases and J gave up 2 bases; unmatched junction bases: 6. The CDR3 protein is CASSQAPGLAAYEQYF. As DNA, the CDR3 is TGCGCCAGCAGCCAGGCACCGGGACTAGCGGCCTACGAGCAGTACTTC.

This clone occurred once. V usage is TRBV11-2 and J usage is TRBJ2-2, with 8 bases fitting TRBD1. Germline-derived CDR1 and CDR2 are SGHAT and FQNNGV. CDR3 size: 17 residues. J lost 6 bases, V lost 6 bases, and 15 bases had no gene match. The CDR3 here is CASSFRAGQASAGELFF. The CDR3 coding sequence is TGTGCCAGCAGTTTCCGTGCGGGACAGGCTTCTGCCGGGGAGCTGTTTTTT.

The CDR3 nucleotides are TGTGCCAGCAGCTGGGACAGGGTATCCGAGCAGTTCTTC. It is translated as CASSWDRVSEQFF. The chain recombines TRBV7-2 with TRBJ2-1, with 9 bases fitting TRBD1. CDR1 is SGHTA and CDR2 is FQGNSA in the germline V gene. The J segment lost 10 bases and the V segment lost 4 bases, leaving 5 bases of the junction unmatched. The CDR3 sequence is 13 residues long.